The 3 T cell receptor beta chains listed next were all sequenced from one sample in a study of T cell responses to AZD1222 COVID-19 vaccine. Some clones are missing from TCRdb's copy, which holds only in-frame ones; the method was immunoSEQ multiplex PCR. The sample lists 110,000 or so clones, about 89% occurring once. This sample comprised peripheral blood, obtained on day 0 of AZD1222 vaccination. The receptors shown here come from an adult in good health.

The V call is TRBV27, the J call TRBJ2-7, with 8 positions matching TRBD2. Germline values: CDR1 MNHEY, CDR2 SMNVEV (reference sequence). This CDR3 contains 17 residues. J gave up 0 bases and V 0 bases, and 7 bases lay outside the gene matches. DNA for the CDR3: TGTGCCAGCAGTTTATCGAAGCGGGGGATTAGCTCCTACGAGCAGTACTTC. Translating it yields CASSLSKRGISSYEQYF.

CDR3 nucleotide sequence: TGTGCCAGTAGTATAGGGCGTCAAGAGACCCAGTACTTC. It specifies CASSIGRQETQYF. The V call is TRBV19, the J call TRBJ2-5; D unresolved. The CDR3 runs to 13 residues. In germline, CDR1 is LNHDA, CDR2 SQIVND (reference sequence). The V end lost 1 base, the J end lost 2 bases, and 5 bases lay between the germline ends.

The chain combines TRBV7-2 with TRBJ2-1; D ambiguous. V was trimmed by 1 base and J by 7 bases, leaving 11 bases between them. The CDR3 consists of 14 residues. Germline CDR1 and CDR2: SGHTA and FQGNSA. Here the CDR3 reads CASSLGLSLNEQFF. The CDR3 DNA reads TGTGCCAGCAGCTTAGGACTTAGCCTAAATGAGCAGTTCTTC.